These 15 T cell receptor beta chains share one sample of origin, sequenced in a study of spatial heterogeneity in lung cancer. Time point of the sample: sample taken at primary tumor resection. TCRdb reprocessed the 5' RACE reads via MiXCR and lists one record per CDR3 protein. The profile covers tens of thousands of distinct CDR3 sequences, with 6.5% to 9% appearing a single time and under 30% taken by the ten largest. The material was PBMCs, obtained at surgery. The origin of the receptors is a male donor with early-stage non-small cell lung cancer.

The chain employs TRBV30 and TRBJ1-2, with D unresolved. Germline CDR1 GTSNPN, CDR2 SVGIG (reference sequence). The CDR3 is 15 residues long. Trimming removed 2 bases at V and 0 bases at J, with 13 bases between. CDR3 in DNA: TGTGCCTGGAGTCACGGACGGACTTCTAACTATGGCTACACCTTC. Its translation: CAWSHGRTSNYGYTF.

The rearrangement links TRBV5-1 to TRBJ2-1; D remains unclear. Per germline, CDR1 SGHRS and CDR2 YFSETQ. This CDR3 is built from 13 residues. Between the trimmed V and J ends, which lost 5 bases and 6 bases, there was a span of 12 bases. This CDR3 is CASRYSEVNEQFF. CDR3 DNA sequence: TGCGCCAGCAGGTATAGTGAGGTCAATGAGCAGTTCTTC.

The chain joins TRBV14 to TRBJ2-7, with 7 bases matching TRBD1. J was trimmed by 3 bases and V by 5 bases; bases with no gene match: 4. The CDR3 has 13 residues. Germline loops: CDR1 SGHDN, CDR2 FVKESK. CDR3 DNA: TGTGCCAGCAGCGCAGGGACAGTCTACGAGCAGTACTTC. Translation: CASSAGTVYEQYF.

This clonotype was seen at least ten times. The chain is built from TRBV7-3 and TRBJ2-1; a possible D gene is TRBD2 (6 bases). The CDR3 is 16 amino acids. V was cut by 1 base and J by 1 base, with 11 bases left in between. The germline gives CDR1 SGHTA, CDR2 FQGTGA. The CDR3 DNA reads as TGTGCCAGCAGCTTAATGGCGGGATTGTCCTACAATGAGCAGTTCTTC. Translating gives CASSLMAGLSYNEQFF.

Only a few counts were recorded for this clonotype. The DNA of the CDR3 is TGTGCCAGCAGCTGGGACAGGGATTCACCCCTCCACTTT. Translated, it gives CASSWDRDSPLHF. V and J are TRBV7-9 and TRBJ1-6; 9 nucleotides align to TRBD1. V lost 4 bases, J lost 8 bases, and 0 bases stayed unmatched. Germline V gene data show CDR1 as SEHNR and CDR2 as FQNEAQ (reference sequence). This CDR3 region has 13 residues.

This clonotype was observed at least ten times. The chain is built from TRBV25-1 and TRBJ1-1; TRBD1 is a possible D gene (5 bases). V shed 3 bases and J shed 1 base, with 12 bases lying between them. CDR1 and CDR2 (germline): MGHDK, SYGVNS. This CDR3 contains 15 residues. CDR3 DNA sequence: TGTGCCAGCAGTGAGCATGGGACCGCGAACACTGAAGCTTTCTTT. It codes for CASSEHGTANTEAFF.

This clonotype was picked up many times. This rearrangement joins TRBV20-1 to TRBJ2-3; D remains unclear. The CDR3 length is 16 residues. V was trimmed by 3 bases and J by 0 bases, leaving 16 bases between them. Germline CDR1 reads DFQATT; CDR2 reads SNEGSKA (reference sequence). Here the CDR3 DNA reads TGCAGTGCTAGTTCGGGTTATCAAAGGAGCACAGATACGCAGTATTTT. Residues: CSASSGYQRSTDTQYF.

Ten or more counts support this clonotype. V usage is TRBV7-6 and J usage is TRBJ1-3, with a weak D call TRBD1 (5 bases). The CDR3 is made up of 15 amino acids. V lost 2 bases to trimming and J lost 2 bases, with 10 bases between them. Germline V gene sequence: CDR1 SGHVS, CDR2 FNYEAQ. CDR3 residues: CASSLSAGTGNTIYF. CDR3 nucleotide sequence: TGTGCCAGCAGCTTATCGGCAGGGACTGGAAACACCATATATTTT.

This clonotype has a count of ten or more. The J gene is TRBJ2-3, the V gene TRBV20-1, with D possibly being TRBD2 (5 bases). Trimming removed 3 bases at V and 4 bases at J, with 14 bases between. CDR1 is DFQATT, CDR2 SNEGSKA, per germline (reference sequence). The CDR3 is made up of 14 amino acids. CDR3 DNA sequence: TGCAGTGCTAGTGGCGGGCCTAAGTCAGATACGCAGTATTTT. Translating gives CSASGGPKSDTQYF.

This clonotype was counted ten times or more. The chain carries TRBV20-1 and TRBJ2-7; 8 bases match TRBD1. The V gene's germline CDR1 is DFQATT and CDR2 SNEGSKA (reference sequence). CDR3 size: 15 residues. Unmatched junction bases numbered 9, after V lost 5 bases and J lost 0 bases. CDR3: CSAPDPGQDSYEQYF. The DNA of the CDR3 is TGCAGTGCTCCGGACCCGGGACAGGACTCCTACGAGCAGTACTTC.

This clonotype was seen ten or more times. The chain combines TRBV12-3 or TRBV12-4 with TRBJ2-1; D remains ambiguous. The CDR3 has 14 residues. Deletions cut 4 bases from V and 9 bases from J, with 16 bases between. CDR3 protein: CASSSSFGSSEQFF. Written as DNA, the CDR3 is TGTGCCAGCAGTTCATCCTTTGGAAGCAGTGAGCAGTTCTTC.

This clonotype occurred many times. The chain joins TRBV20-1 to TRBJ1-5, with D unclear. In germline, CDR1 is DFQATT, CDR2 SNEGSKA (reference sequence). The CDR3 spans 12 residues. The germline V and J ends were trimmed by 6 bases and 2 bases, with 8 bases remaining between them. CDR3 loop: CSADRGNQPQHF. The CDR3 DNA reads TGCAGTGCAGACCGCGGCAATCAGCCCCAGCATTTT.

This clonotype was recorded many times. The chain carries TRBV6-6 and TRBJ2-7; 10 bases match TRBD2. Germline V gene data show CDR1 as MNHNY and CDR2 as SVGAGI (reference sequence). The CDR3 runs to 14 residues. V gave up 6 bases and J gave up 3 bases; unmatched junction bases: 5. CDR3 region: CASSPTSGNYEQYV. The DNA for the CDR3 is TGTGCCAGCAGCCCCACTAGCGGGAACTACGAGCAGTACGTC.

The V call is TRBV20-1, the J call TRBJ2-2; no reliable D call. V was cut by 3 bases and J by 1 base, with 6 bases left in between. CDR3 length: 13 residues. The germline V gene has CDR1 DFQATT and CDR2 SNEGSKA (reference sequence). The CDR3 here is CSASLGNTGELFF. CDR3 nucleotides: TGCAGTGCTAGCTTAGGGAACACCGGGGAGCTGTTTTTT.

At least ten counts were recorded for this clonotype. The CDR3 DNA follows: TGTGCCAGCAGTTTATCACGCGGGGAGACCCAGTACTTC. Protein sequence: CASSLSRGETQYF. The chain uses TRBV27 and TRBJ2-5, with D tentatively TRBD2 (5 bases). V dropped 0 bases and J dropped 5 bases, with 7 bases sitting between them. From germline, CDR1 is MNHEY and CDR2 SMNVEV (reference sequence). The length of the CDR3 is 13 residues.